The 25 T cell receptor beta chains listed next were all sequenced from one sample in a study of T cells after posttransplantation cyclophosphamide. The method was immunoSEQ multiplex PCR; TCRdb's version includes in-frame clones alone and lacks a portion of them. The sample consists of 30,000 or so clones, more than 80% of them appearing once. What was sequenced was PBMCs. The receptors derive from a man aged 45-65 years.

This chain joins TRBV5-1 and TRBJ1-5, with 12 bases aligning to TRBD1. V shed 4 bases and J 2 bases; nucleotides not matched to a gene: 13. The CDR3 loop spans 19 amino acids. Per germline, CDR1 SGHRS and CDR2 YFSETQ. CDR3 region: CASSHPGTGGIEGNQPQHF. The CDR3 DNA reads as TGCGCCAGCAGCCATCCGGGGACAGGGGGCATCGAAGGCAATCAGCCCCAGCATTTT.

The rearrangement links TRBV7-2 to TRBJ2-1; D may be TRBD2 (6 bases). Between the trimmed V and J ends, which lost 5 bases and 6 bases, there was a span of 14 bases. The V gene's germline CDR1 is SGHTA and CDR2 FQGNSA. CDR3 length equals 14 residues. The CDR3, as DNA: TGTGCCAGCAGCCGGTCGGGGGTTTTCAATGAGCAGTTCTTC. Translation: CASSRSGVFNEQFF.

The gene calls are TRBV7-9 and TRBJ1-1, with D unresolved. This CDR3 contains 15 residues. Trimming stripped 1 base from V and 7 bases from J, with 16 bases between. From germline, CDR1 is SEHNR and CDR2 FQNEAQ (reference sequence). Here the CDR3 reads CASSLGWSGLFEAFF. As DNA, the CDR3 is TGTGCCAGCAGCTTAGGGTGGTCGGGTCTCTTTGAAGCTTTCTTT.

The chain recombines TRBV27 with TRBJ2-5; D possibly corresponds to TRBD2 (5 bases). Germline assignment: CDR1 MNHEY and CDR2 SMNVEV (reference sequence). Trimming stripped 3 bases from V and 5 bases from J, with 22 bases between. The CDR3 has 17 residues. This CDR3 is CASSFAPHSGVFETQYF. The DNA of the CDR3 is TGTGCCAGCAGTTTTGCCCCCCACAGCGGAGTCTTCGAGACCCAGTACTTC.

The rearrangement uses TRBV27 and TRBJ2-7, with TRBD1 matching over 8 bases. Germline V gives CDR1 MNHEY, CDR2 SMNVEV (reference sequence). The V segment lost 3 bases and the J segment 10 bases; nucleotides outside the gene matches: 14. The CDR3 is 15 residues long. The CDR3 protein is CASSFVAGGRLTQYF. The CDR3 nucleotides are TGTGCCAGCAGTTTTGTGGCAGGGGGCCGACTCACTCAGTACTTC.

The chain links TRBV7-8 to TRBJ1-3; D unclear. The V gene lost 0 bases and the J gene lost 4 bases, with 13 bases spanning the gap. CDR1 is SGHVS, CDR2 FQNEAQ, per germline. CDR3 length: 16 residues. The CDR3 sequence: CASSLAGGPPGNTIYF. The CDR3, as DNA: TGTGCCAGCAGCTTAGCGGGAGGTCCGCCAGGAAACACCATATATTTT.

This chain links TRBV30 with TRBJ1-6; a weak D match, TRBD1 (5 bases). The V and J ends lost 4 bases and 7 bases respectively, with 14 bases between them. CDR3 size: 14 residues. The V gene's germline CDR1 is GTSNPN and CDR2 SVGIG (reference sequence). The CDR3: CAWKQQGVNSPLHF. CDR3 nucleotides: TGTGCCTGGAAACAGCAGGGTGTCAATTCACCCCTCCACTTT.

The chain employs TRBV19 and TRBJ1-2, with 8 bases identical to TRBD1. The CDR3 loop spans 13 amino acids. The V gene's germline CDR1 is LNHDA and CDR2 SQIVND (reference sequence). The trim removed 8 bases at V and 4 bases at J, leaving 6 bases unmatched. CDR3 amino acids: CASSSTGAYGYTF. As DNA, the CDR3 is TGTGCCAGTTCTTCGACAGGGGCCTATGGCTACACCTTC.

On this clone itself: A junction boundary mismatches the germline segment, possibly from a read error. Distinct nucleotide sequences in the sample also encode this CDR3. The chain joins TRBV4-1 to TRBJ2-7; 12 positions match TRBD2. Per germline, CDR1 MGHRA and CDR2 YSYEKL. The CDR3 is made up of 16 amino acids. This chain's CDR3 is CASTLEASGRGGEQYF. CDR3 coding DNA: TGCGCCAGCACGCTGGAGGCTAGCGGGAGGGGAGGCGAGCAGTACTTT.

Concerning this clone: The junction and the germline gene differ at one end; a read error may be behind it. Other DNA sequences from this sample encode an identical CDR3 as well. The chain couples TRBV19 to TRBJ1-6; 7 bases align to TRBD1. The germline CDR1 and CDR2 sequences are LNHDA and SQIVND (reference sequence). The CDR3 loop spans 16 amino acids. The CDR3 region is CASSTSARGPNSPLHF. The CDR3 DNA is TGTGCCAGTAGTACGTCAGCTAGGGGGCCGAATTCCCCCCTCCACTTT.

In this sample, this clone turned up once. The genes are TRBV19 and TRBJ1-1, with 8 positions matching TRBD1. V lost 4 bases, J lost 6 bases, and 7 bases stayed unmatched. Germline V gene data show CDR1 as LNHDA and CDR2 as SQIVND (reference sequence). The CDR3 contains 14 residues. CDR3 in amino acids: CASSTFGQGAEAFF. For the CDR3, the DNA is TGTGCCAGTAGTACCTTCGGACAGGGCGCTGAAGCTTTCTTT.

This clone was detected only once. The V gene is TRBV30, the J gene TRBJ2-7; possible D gene TRBD2, 6 bases. This CDR3 has 12 residues. Germline CDR1 and CDR2: GTSNPN and SVGIG (reference sequence). Trimming cost V 4 bases and J 1 base, with 8 bases left between them. The CDR3 spells CAWTTSSYEQYF. The DNA of the CDR3 is TGTGCCTGGACGACTAGTTCCTACGAGCAGTACTTC.

The rearrangement links TRBV21-1 to TRBJ1-4; TRBD1, the table's D call, was not compared with the DNA. TRBV21-1 is flagged as a pseudogene. The CDR3 has 16 amino acids. The CDR3 region is CASSKERDREGEKLFF. As DNA, the CDR3 is TGTGCCAGCAGCAAAGAACGGGACAGGGAAGGAGAAAAACTGTTTTTT.

The chain is built from TRBV4-1 and TRBJ1-4; maybe TRBD1 (5 bases). V lost 1 base and J lost 8, with 17 bases in between. The CDR3 extends over 16 amino acids. The germline gives CDR1 MGHRA, CDR2 YSYEKL. The DNA of the CDR3 is TGCGCCAGCAGCCAAGCGAAGGGGTTGGCTTGGGAAAAACTGTTTTTT. As protein: CASSQAKGLAWEKLFF.

This chain connects TRBV9 to TRBJ2-7, with TRBD1 matching over 9 bases. Germline loops: CDR1 SGDLS, CDR2 YYNGEE. The V segment lost 4 bases and the J segment 2 bases; nucleotides outside the gene matches: 7. This CDR3 has 15 residues. The CDR3 DNA reads as TGTGCCAGCAGCACAGGGGGACAGGGTCCCTACGAGCAGTACTTC. This encodes CASSTGGQGPYEQYF.

The rearrangement links TRBV10-3 to TRBJ2-2; TRBD2 matches at 8 bases. V lost 8 bases, J lost 5 bases, and 7 bases stayed unmatched. CDR3 length: 14 amino acids. CDR1 and CDR2 from the germline V gene are ENHRY and SYGVKD. In DNA form, the CDR3 reads TGTGCCATCCGGGGGGGACCGGGGACCGGGGAGCTGTTTTTT. Its protein product is CAIRGGPGTGELFF.

This chain joins TRBV6-6 and TRBJ2-2; D perhaps matches TRBD1 (6 bases). The CDR3 extends over 13 amino acids. Looked up from germline, CDR1 is MNHNY and CDR2 is SVGAGI (reference sequence). V lost 6 bases and J lost 5, with 10 bases in between. The CDR3, as DNA: TGTGCCAGCAGACAAACAGGGACCGGGGAGCTGTTTTTT. The encoded protein is CASRQTGTGELFF.

The rearrangement links TRBV5-8 to TRBJ1-4, with a possible D match to TRBD1 (6 bases). V dropped 3 bases and J dropped 0 bases, with 6 bases sitting between them. CDR3 length: 14 amino acids. Germline lookup yields CDR1 SGHTS and CDR2 YDEGEE. In DNA form, the CDR3 reads TGTGCCAGCAGCTGGACAGCAACTAATGAAAAACTGTTTTTT. As protein: CASSWTATNEKLFF.

The table lists this clone with a few counts. This chain joins TRBV2 and TRBJ2-3, with a tentative D call TRBD1 (5 bases). The CDR3 contains 14 residues. Trimming shortened V by 9 bases and J by 2 bases, and 15 bases separated the two germline ends. CDR1 is SNHLY and CDR2 is FYNNEI in the germline V gene. The DNA for the CDR3 is TGTGCCAGGAAAGGGCAGGGTATCACAGATACGCAGTATTTT. Encoded protein: CARKGQGITDTQYF. The complete variable domain, with remaining parts taken from reference TRBV2 and TRBJ2-3, reads EPEVTQTPSHQVTQMGQEVILRCVPISNHLYFYWYRQILGQKVEFLVSFYNNEISEKSEIFDDQFSVERPDGSNFTLKIRSTKLEDSAMYFCARKGQGITDTQYFGPGTRLTVL.

The chain is built from TRBV21-1 and TRBJ2-7; the table's D call, TRBD2, has no DNA check behind it. TRBV21-1 is tagged as a pseudogene. The CDR3 consists of 11 residues. In DNA, the CDR3 is TGTGCCAGCAGGGAGGGATGGGAGCAGTACTTC. Translating gives CASREGWEQYF.

The rearrangement links TRBV4-3 to TRBJ1-1; tentative D call: TRBD1 (6 bases). V shed 4 bases and J shed 1 base, with 16 bases lying between them. CDR3 length: 16 residues. From germline, CDR1 is LGHNA and CDR2 YSLEER. For the CDR3, the DNA is TGCGCCAGCAGCCGTTCATTGAACAGGGAGAACACTGAAGCTTTCTTT. It is translated as CASSRSLNRENTEAFF.

This clone was recorded only once. The CDR3 loop is CASSLTSGGIYEQYF. The DNA of the CDR3 is TGCGCCAGCAGTCTGACTAGCGGGGGTATCTACGAGCAGTACTTC. This chain joins TRBV4-3 and TRBJ2-7, with 12 bases identical to TRBD2. Germline V CDR1 and CDR2: LGHNA, YSLEER. The CDR3 length is 15 residues. J was trimmed by 3 bases and V by 6 bases; bases with no gene match: 6.

This clone was recorded once. The chain couples TRBV19 to TRBJ2-7; 7 bases fit TRBD1. Germline V gives CDR1 LNHDA, CDR2 SQIVND (reference sequence). This CDR3 is built from 14 residues. Trimming took 4 bases from V and 3 from J; bases not matched to a gene: 6. The CDR3 DNA follows: TGTGCCAGTAGTAGCCGGGACAGAGGCTACGAGCAGTACTTC. It codes for CASSSRDRGYEQYF.

The rearrangement joins TRBV5-1 to TRBJ2-7; possibly TRBD2 for D (6 bases). This CDR3 is 14 amino acids long. Germline values: CDR1 SGHRS, CDR2 YFSETQ. V was trimmed by 7 bases and J by 5 bases, leaving 19 bases between them. This CDR3 reads CASGFGGGTHEQYF. The CDR3 DNA reads TGCGCCAGCGGGTTCGGTGGAGGGACCCACGAGCAGTACTTC.

This clone came up once. The CDR3 here is CASSQPTSGQETQYF. The CDR3 DNA reads TGCGCCAGCAGCCAACCCACTAGCGGACAAGAGACCCAGTACTTC. V gene TRBV4-1 combines with J gene TRBJ2-5; TRBD2 matches 8 bases. With 2 bases clipped from V and 2 bases from J, the junction kept 4 bases outside the gene matches. The CDR3 has 15 residues. Per the germline V gene, CDR1 is MGHRA and CDR2 is YSYEKL.